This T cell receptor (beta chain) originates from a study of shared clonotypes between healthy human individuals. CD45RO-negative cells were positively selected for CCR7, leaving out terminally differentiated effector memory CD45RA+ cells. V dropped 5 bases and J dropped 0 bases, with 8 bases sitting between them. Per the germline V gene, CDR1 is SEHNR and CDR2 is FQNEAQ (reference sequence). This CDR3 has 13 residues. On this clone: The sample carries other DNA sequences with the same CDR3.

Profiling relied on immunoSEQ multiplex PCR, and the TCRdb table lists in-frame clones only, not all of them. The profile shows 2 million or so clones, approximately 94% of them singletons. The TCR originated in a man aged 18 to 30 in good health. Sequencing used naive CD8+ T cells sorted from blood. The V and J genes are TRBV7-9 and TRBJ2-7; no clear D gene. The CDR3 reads CASSGRSSYEQYF. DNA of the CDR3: TGTGCCAGCAGCGGACGGTCCTCCTACGAGCAGTACTTC.